These 2 T cell receptor beta chains came from one sample sequenced in a study of blood T cells in healthy people across ages. Together with a sample-barcoded 5' primer, a J-beta primer mix was included in a second PCR lasting about 6 to 12 cycles. TCRdb analysed the 5' RACE reads with MiXCR anew, one entry per CDR3 protein. The data hold roughly 1.4 million distinct CDR3 sequences, with around 59% observed a single time. The sequencing input was blood. Receptor source: a man between 18 and 35 years old in good health.

This clonotype was seen a few times. The chain couples TRBV29-1 to TRBJ1-5; tentatively, D is TRBD1 (5 bases). Trimming shortened V by 4 bases and J by 5 bases, and 9 bases separated the two germline ends. CDR1 and CDR2 from the germline V gene are SQVTM and ANQGSEA. The CDR3 sequence is 12 residues long. CDR3 loop: CSVGDGHQPQHF. In nucleotides, the CDR3 is TGCAGCGTTGGGGACGGACATCAGCCCCAGCATTTT.

This clonotype was counted a few times. The V and J genes are TRBV10-3 and TRBJ1-2, with D possibly TRBD1 on 5 matching bases. Between the trimmed V and J ends, which lost 11 bases and 0 bases, there was a span of 10 bases. The CDR3 has 12 amino acids. CDR1 is ENHRY and CDR2 is SYGVKD in the germline V gene. The DNA for the CDR3 is TGTGCCTCAAGGGGAGCTAACTATGGCTACACCTTC. This encodes CASRGANYGYTF.